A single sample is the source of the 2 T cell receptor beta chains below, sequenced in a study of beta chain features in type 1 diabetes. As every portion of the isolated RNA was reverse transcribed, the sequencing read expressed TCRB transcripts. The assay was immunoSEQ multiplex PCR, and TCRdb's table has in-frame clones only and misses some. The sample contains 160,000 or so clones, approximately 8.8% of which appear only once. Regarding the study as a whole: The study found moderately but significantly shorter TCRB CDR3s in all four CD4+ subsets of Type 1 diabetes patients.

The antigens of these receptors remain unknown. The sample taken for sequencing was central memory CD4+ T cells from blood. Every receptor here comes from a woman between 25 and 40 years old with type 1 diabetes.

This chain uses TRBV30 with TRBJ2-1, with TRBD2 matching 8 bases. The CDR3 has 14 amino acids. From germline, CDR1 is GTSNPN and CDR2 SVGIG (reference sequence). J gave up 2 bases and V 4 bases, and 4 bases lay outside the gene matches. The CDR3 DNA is TGTGCCTGGATTAGCGGGACTACCTACAATGAGCAGTTCTTC. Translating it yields CAWISGTTYNEQFF.

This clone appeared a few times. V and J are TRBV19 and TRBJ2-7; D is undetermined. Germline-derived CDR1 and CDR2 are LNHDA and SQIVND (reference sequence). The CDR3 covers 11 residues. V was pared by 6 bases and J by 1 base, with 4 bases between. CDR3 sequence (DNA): TGTGCCAGTAGCAGTTCCTACGAGCAGTACTTC. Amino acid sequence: CASSSSYEQYF.